The 13 T cell receptor beta chains reported below all come from one sample, sequenced in a study of sequential checkpoint blockade in melanoma. The protocol was immunoSEQ multiplex PCR, while the TCRdb copy is restricted to in-frame clones and leaves out a portion. The table includes 13,000 to 15,000 clones, about 55% detected once. Treatment in this sample: randomized to nivolumab then ipilimumab (arm A) or the reverse (arm B). The sample consisted of CD8+ T cells sorted from blood (inferred from file names), taken from a patient given nivolumab and ipilimumab in sequence. All receptors come from a human donor with melanoma.

In this sample, this clone turned up a few times. The chain carries TRBV5-5 and TRBJ2-2, with unresolved D. The CDR3 sequence is 12 residues long. V gave up 0 bases and J gave up 7 bases, with 4 bases separating them. Germline assignment: CDR1 SGHKS and CDR2 YYEKEE (reference sequence). In DNA form, the CDR3 reads TGTGCCAGCAGCTTGGCCGGCGGGGAGCTGTTTTTT. Its translation: CASSLAGGELFF.

The gene calls are TRBV2 and TRBJ2-5, with 9 bases identical to TRBD2. The CDR3 contains 14 residues. Germline assignment: CDR1 SNHLY and CDR2 FYNNEI. V gave up 6 bases and J gave up 2 bases; unmatched junction bases: 4. CDR3 loop: CASRESGGQETQYF. Here the CDR3 DNA reads TGTGCCAGCAGGGAGAGCGGGGGGCAAGAGACCCAGTACTTC.

V is TRBV11-2 and J is TRBJ1-1; tentatively, D is TRBD1 (6 bases). Per germline, CDR1 SGHAT and CDR2 FQNNGV. The CDR3 extends over 14 amino acids. With 6 bases removed from V and 6 bases from J, the gap between germline ends came to 17 bases. The CDR3 nucleotides are TGTGCCAGCAGAACAGGGTGGACGAAATCTGAAGCTTTCTTT. It translates to CASRTGWTKSEAFF.

The chain recombines TRBV6-5 with TRBJ2-2, with a weak D call TRBD2 (6 bases). Germline lookup yields CDR1 MNHEY and CDR2 SVGAGI. V lost 8 bases and J lost 1, with 11 bases in between. The CDR3 totals 14 residues. CDR3 residues: CASGIGGNTGELFF. The CDR3 DNA reads as TGTGCCAGCGGAATCGGGGGGAACACCGGGGAGCTGTTTTTT.

The gene calls are TRBV6-5 and TRBJ1-1; maybe TRBD1 (5 bases). Looked up from germline, CDR1 is MNHEY and CDR2 is SVGAGI. The V and J ends lost 0 bases and 4 bases respectively, with 9 bases between them. This CDR3 comprises 14 residues. The CDR3 sequence: CASSYSLGATEAFF. The CDR3 DNA is TGTGCCAGCAGTTACTCGCTAGGGGCCACTGAAGCTTTCTTT.

A few counts support this clone. The gene calls are TRBV7-9 and TRBJ2-4; TRBD1 matches 7 bases. The V gene's germline CDR1 is SEHNR and CDR2 FQNEAQ (reference sequence). This CDR3 spans 16 amino acids. V lost 4 bases to trimming and J lost 6 bases; unmatched junction nucleotides: 12. The DNA of the CDR3 is TGTGCCAGCAGCTCGTTAGGCACAGGGGCGCGAAACATTCAGTACTTC. Its translation: CASSSLGTGARNIQYF.

This chain connects TRBV4-2 to TRBJ1-2; 7 positions agree with TRBD1. Germline CDR1 LGHNA, CDR2 YNFKEQ. The CDR3 loop spans 13 amino acids. The V and J ends lost 4 bases and 4 bases, in that order; junction bases with no gene match: 3. In DNA form, the CDR3 reads TGTGCCAGCAGCCCAGGGACAGTCTATGGCTACACCTTC. This codes for CASSPGTVYGYTF.

The chain links TRBV28 to TRBJ1-5; D is possibly TRBD1 (5 bases). V lost 6 bases, J lost 0 bases, and 12 bases lay in between. The V gene's germline CDR1 is MDHEN and CDR2 SYDVKM. This CDR3 is 15 amino acids long. The CDR3 spells CASRTRGGSNQPQHF. The DNA of the CDR3 is TGTGCCAGCAGGACCCGCGGGGGTAGCAATCAGCCCCAGCATTTT.

This clone was observed a handful of times. V usage is TRBV30 and J usage is TRBJ2-7; weak D call: TRBD1 (5 bases). V lost 3 bases to trimming and J lost 2 bases, with 8 bases between them. Germline CDR1 and CDR2: GTSNPN and SVGIG (reference sequence). The CDR3 is made up of 12 amino acids. This chain's CDR3 is CAWRQGTYEQYF. Written as DNA, the CDR3 is TGTGCCTGGAGGCAGGGTACCTACGAGCAGTACTTC.

The chain uses TRBV30 and TRBJ1-6, with D tentatively TRBD1 (5 bases). The V gene's germline CDR1 is GTSNPN and CDR2 SVGIG (reference sequence). There are 18 residues in the CDR3. Trimming stripped 1 base from V and 14 bases from J, with 30 bases between. This chain's CDR3 is CAWSAPFITGTAVVSLHF. CDR3 DNA: TGTGCCTGGAGTGCCCCTTTCATAACCGGGACTGCGGTGGTATCCCTCCACTTT.

In this sample, this clone turned up a few times. The gene calls are TRBV2 and TRBJ1-3; maybe TRBD1 (6 bases). The length of the CDR3 is 15 residues. The V and J ends lost 4 bases and 8 bases respectively, with 18 bases between them. Per the germline V gene, CDR1 is SNHLY and CDR2 is FYNNEI. CDR3 region: CASSALIRGSDTIYF. The CDR3 nucleotides are TGTGCCAGCAGTGCGTTAATCAGGGGCTCGGACACCATATATTTT.

The table lists this clone with a few counts. The chain has TRBV7-9 and TRBJ2-3; maybe TRBD1 (5 bases). Germline V gene sequence: CDR1 SEHNR, CDR2 FQNEAQ (reference sequence). The germline V and J ends were trimmed by 3 bases and 4 bases, with 17 bases remaining between them. This CDR3 has 16 amino acids. The CDR3 nucleotides read TGTGCCAGCAGCTTGGGGCTTTGGGAAAGCCCAGATACGCAGTATTTT. This translates into CASSLGLWESPDTQYF.

The chain links TRBV7-2 to TRBJ2-3; 11 positions match TRBD2. This CDR3 is 15 amino acids long. Looked up from germline, CDR1 is SGHTA and CDR2 is FQGNSA. V lost 3 bases and J lost 3; bases outside the gene matches: 2. The CDR3 DNA is TGTGCCAGCAGCTTCCGGACTAGCGGGACAGATACGCAGTATTTT. It translates to CASSFRTSGTDTQYF.